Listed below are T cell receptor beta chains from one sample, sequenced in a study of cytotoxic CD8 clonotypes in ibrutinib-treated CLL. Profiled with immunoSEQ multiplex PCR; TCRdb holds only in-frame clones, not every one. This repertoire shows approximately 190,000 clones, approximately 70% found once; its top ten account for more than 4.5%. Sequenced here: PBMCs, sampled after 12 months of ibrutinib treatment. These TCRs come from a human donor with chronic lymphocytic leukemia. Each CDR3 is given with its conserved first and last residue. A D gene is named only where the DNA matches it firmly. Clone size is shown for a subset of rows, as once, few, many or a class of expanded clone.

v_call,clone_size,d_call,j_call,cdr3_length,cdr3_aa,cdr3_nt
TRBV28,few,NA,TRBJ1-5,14,CASSLGRSNQPQHF,TGTGCCAGCAGTTTAGGACGGAGCAATCAGCCCCAGCATTTT
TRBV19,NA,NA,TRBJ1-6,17,CASSMEVGARGNSPLHF,TGTGCCAGTAGTATGGAGGTTGGGGCGCGGGGTAATTCACCCCTCCACTTT
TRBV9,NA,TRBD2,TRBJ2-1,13,CASTYSGSHEQFF,TGTGCCAGCACTTATAGCGGGAGCCATGAGCAGTTCTTC
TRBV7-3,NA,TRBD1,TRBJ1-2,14,CASSGPTGSYGYTF,TGTGCCAGCAGCGGCCCGACAGGGAGCTATGGCTACACCTTC
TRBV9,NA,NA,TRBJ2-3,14,CASSVSGLTDTQYF,TGTGCCAGCAGCGTATCGGGTCTCACAGATACGCAGTATTTT
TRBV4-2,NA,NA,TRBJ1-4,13,CASSRRHNEKLFF,TGTGCCAGCAGCCGTCGACATAATGAAAAACTGTTTTTT
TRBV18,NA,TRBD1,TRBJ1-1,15,CASSPPGTGSSGAFF,TGTGCCAGCTCACCCCCCGGGACAGGGTCGTCGGGAGCTTTCTTT
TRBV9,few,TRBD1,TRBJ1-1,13,CASSPRTGVVAFF,TGTGCCAGCAGCCCGCGGACAGGGGTGGTAGCTTTCTTT
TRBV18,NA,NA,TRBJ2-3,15,CASSPSTGSTDTQYF,TGTGCCAGCTCACCATCTACAGGAAGCACAGATACGCAGTATTTT
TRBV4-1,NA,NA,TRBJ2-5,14,CASSQPRAMETQYF,TGCGCCAGCAGCCAACCCAGAGCTATGGAGACCCAGTACTTC
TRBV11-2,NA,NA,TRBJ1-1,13,CASSSHLNTEAFF,TGTGCCAGCAGCTCGCACTTGAACACTGAAGCTTTCTTT
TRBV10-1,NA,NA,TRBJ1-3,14,CASGTLIGGNTIYF,TGCGCCAGCGGTACGTTAATTGGTGGAAACACCATATATTTT
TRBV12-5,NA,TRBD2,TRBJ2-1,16,CASGWGTSGGLNEQFF,TGTGCTAGTGGTTGGGGTACTAGCGGGGGGCTCAATGAGCAGTTCTTC
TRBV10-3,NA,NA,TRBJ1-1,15,CAISAGQYGATEAFF,TGTGCCATCAGTGCCGGACAATACGGGGCCACTGAAGCTTTCTTT
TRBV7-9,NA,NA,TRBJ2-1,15,CASSFLRGFYNEQFF,TGTGCCAGCAGCTTTCTCAGGGGATTCTACAATGAGCAGTTCTTC
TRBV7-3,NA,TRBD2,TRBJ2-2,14,CATGTSGLAGELFF,TGTGCGACGGGGACTAGCGGTCTCGCCGGGGAGCTGTTTTTT
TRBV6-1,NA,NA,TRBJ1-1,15,CASRHGQWGNTEAFF,TGTGCCAGCAGGCACGGACAGTGGGGGAACACTGAAGCTTTCTTT
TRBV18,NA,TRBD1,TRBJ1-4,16,CASSHRQGSTNEKLFF,TGTGCCAGCTCACACCGACAGGGAAGCACTAATGAAAAACTGTTTTTT
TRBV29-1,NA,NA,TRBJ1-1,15,CSVVKNRVSSTEAFF,TGCAGCGTCGTAAAAAACAGGGTGAGCTCAACTGAAGCTTTCTTT
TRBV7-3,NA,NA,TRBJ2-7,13,CASRAPGHYEQYF,TGTGCCAGCAGGGCTCCGGGACACTACGAGCAGTACTTC
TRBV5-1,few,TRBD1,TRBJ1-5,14,CVSSSTGGVQPQHF,TGCGTCAGCAGCTCTACAGGGGGGGTTCAGCCCCAGCATTTT
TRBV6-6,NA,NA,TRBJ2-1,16,CASSYSHWSSYNEQFF,TGTGCCAGCAGTTACTCTCACTGGAGCTCCTACAATGAGCAGTTCTTC
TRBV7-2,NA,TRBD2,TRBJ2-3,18,CASSLLRASGSLSDTQYF,TGTGCCAGCAGCTTACTTCGGGCTAGCGGGAGCTTATCAGATACGCAGTATTTT
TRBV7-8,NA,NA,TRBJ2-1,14,CASSLDGTYNEQFF,TGTGCCAGCAGCTTAGATGGGACATACAATGAGCAGTTCTTC
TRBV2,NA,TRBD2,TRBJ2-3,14,CASSRGGFSDTQYF,TGTGCCAGCAGTCGGGGGGGCTTTTCAGATACGCAGTATTTT
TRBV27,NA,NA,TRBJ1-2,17,CASSFSTRGGTNYGYTF,TGTGCCAGCAGTTTTTCTACCCGGGGGGGCACTAACTATGGCTACACCTTC
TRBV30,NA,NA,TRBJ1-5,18,CAWSVKRSYRANNQPQHF,TGTGCCTGGAGTGTAAAACGGTCGTACAGGGCCAACAATCAGCCCCAGCATTTT
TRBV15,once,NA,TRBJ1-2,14,CATSPQMGGNGYTF,TGTGCCACCAGCCCTCAGATGGGGGGGAATGGCTACACCTTC
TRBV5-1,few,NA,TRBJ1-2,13,CASSLRGDYGYTF,TGCGCCAGCAGCTTAAGGGGTGACTATGGCTACACCTTC
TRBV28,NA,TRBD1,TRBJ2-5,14,CASSKPTGVETQYF,TGTGCCAGCAGTAAACCAACAGGGGTGGAGACCCAGTACTTC
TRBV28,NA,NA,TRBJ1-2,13,CASSLIQGYGYTF,TGTGCCAGCTCCCTTATCCAGGGTTATGGCTACACCTTC
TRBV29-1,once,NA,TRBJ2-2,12,CSGGRGTGELFF,TGCAGCGGGGGCCGTGGGACCGGGGAGCTGTTTTTT
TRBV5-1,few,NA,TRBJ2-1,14,CASSSSGTYNEQFF,TGCGCCAGCAGCTCGTCCGGGACCTACAATGAGCAGTTCTTC
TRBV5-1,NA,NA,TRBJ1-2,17,CASSLIQVGGSGYGYTF,TGCGCCAGCAGTCTTATCCAGGTTGGAGGTAGTGGCTATGGCTACACCTTC
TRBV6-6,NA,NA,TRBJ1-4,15,CASSYSGQTNEKLFF,TGTGCCAGCAGTTACTCTGGACAGACTAATGAAAAACTGTTTTTT
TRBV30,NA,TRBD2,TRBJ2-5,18,CAWSGAGESASGRKTQYF,TGTGCCTGGAGTGGGGCAGGGGAGTCGGCTAGCGGGAGAAAGACCCAGTACTTC
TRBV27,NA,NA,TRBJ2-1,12,CASSLSGNEQFF,TGTGCCAGCAGTTTGTCGGGGAATGAGCAGTTCTTC
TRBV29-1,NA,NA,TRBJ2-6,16,CSVDPGGPFGANVLTF,TGCAGCGTCGACCCCGGGGGCCCTTTTGGGGCCAACGTCCTGACTTTC
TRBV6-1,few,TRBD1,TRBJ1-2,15,CASGEDRVGNYGYTF,TGTGCAAGTGGGGAGGACAGGGTTGGGAACTATGGCTACACCTTC
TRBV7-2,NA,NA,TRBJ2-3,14,CASTLTGGRDTQYF,TGTGCCAGCACCTTGACGGGGGGCAGAGATACGCAGTATTTT
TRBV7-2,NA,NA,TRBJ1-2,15,CASSLAAAANYGYTF,TGTGCCAGCAGCTTGGCCGCGGCCGCGAACTATGGCTACACCTTC
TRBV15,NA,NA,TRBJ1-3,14,CATSRREQRNTIYF,TGTGCCACCAGCAGAAGGGAACAGAGAAACACCATATATTTT
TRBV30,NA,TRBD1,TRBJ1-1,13,CAWHRGRDTEAFF,TGTGCCTGGCACAGGGGGCGGGACACTGAAGCTTTCTTT
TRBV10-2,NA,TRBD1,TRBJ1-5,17,CASSPYPGQGSDQPQHF,TGCGCCAGCAGCCCCTACCCGGGACAGGGATCGGATCAGCCCCAGCATTTT
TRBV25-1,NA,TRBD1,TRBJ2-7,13,CATRGQGNYEQYF,TGTGCCACCAGAGGACAGGGGAACTACGAGCAGTACTTC
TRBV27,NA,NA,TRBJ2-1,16,CASSLRSGQSYNEQFF,TGTGCCAGCAGTTTAAGGTCAGGGCAATCCTACAATGAGCAGTTCTTC
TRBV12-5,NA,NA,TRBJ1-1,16,CASGLIALQVNTEAFF,TGTGCTAGTGGTTTGATAGCCTTACAGGTTAACACTGAAGCTTTCTTT
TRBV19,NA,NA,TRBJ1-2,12,CASSMGHYGYTF,TGTGCCAGTAGTATGGGTCACTATGGCTACACCTTC
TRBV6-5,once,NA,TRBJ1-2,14,CASSYAEANYGYTF,TGTGCCAGCAGTTACGCTGAAGCTAACTATGGCTACACCTTC
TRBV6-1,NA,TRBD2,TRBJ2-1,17,CASSGRLTSGSYNEQFF,TGTGCCAGCAGTGGCCGACTCACTAGCGGATCCTACAATGAGCAGTTCTTC
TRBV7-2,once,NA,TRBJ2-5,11,CASSGGVTKYF,TGTGCCAGCAGCGGCGGGGTTACCAAGTACTTC
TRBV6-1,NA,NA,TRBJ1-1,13,CASIRQRNTEAFF,TGTGCCAGCATTCGACAGAGGAACACTGAAGCTTTCTTT
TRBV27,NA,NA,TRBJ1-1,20,CASSLSLRMGWRGWVTEAFF,TGTGCCAGCAGTTTATCGTTAAGGATGGGGTGGCGGGGTTGGGTCACTGAAGCTTTCTTT
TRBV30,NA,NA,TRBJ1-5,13,CAWGAGVGLAQHF,TGTGCCTGGGGTGCCGGGGTGGGTCTAGCCCAGCATTTT
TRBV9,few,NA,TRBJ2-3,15,CASSVAVVPTDTQYF,TGTGCCAGCAGCGTAGCGGTAGTCCCCACAGATACGCAGTATTTT